The source of this T cell receptor (beta chain) is a study of shared clonotypes between healthy human individuals. General study findings and limits: Researchers sampled blood only, noting tissue repertoires likely differ. Generally, estimated richness proved larger in naive subsets than it did in memory subsets.

CD45RO-negative, CCR7-selected cells formed the naive CD8 fraction, which excluded terminally differentiated effector memory CD45RA+ cells. A word on this clone: Its antigen remains unknown.

The test was conducted at deep level. Clones were sequenced by immunoSEQ multiplex PCR, and TCRdb holds only the in-frame ones, with some missing. Among approximately 600,000 clones, approximately 95% were seen once, and the ten largest hold approximately 0.11%. The CDR3 contains 14 residues. The V end lost 0 bases, the J end lost 4 bases, and 8 bases lay between the germline ends. Germline values: CDR1 MGHDK, CDR2 SYGVNS. This receptor was taken from a woman in her 30s in good health. This chain joins TRBV25-1 and TRBJ2-3; a weak D match, TRBD1 (5 bases). The specimen sequenced was naive CD8+ T cells sorted from blood. This CDR3 is CASSEYAGPDTQYF. The CDR3 DNA reads TGTGCCAGCAGTGAATATGCAGGGCCAGATACGCAGTATTTT.